These T cell receptor beta chains were read from a single sample in a study of blood T cells in healthy people across ages. Via MiXCR, TCRdb re-called the 5' RACE reads, giving one row per CDR3 protein. The sample has 850,000 to 1,000,000 distinct CDR3 sequences, roughly half seen once. The sequencing input was blood. Source of these receptors: an older woman in good health. The CDR3 runs from the conserved cysteine through the conserved F or W. A D gene is named only where the DNA matches it firmly. Only part of the rows carry a size: once, few, many, or a class if the clone is expanded.

D gene: TRBD1
J gene: TRBJ2-1
clone size: NA
CDR3 length: 13
V gene: TRBV20-1
CDR3 protein: CSAHGQGGGEQFF
CDR3 DNA: TGCAGTGCTCACGGACAGGGAGGAGGTGAGCAGTTCTTC

D gene: NA
J gene: TRBJ2-1
clone size: NA
CDR3 length: 12
V gene: TRBV29-1
CDR3 protein: CSVGGSGYEQFF
CDR3 DNA: TGCAGCGTTGGAGGGAGCGGTTATGAGCAGTTCTTC

D gene: NA
J gene: TRBJ1-2
clone size: NA
CDR3 length: 16
V gene: TRBV3-1
CDR3 protein: CASSQPPGGANYGYTF
CDR3 DNA: TGTGCCAGCAGCCAACCCCCCGGTGGAGCTAACTATGGCTACACCTTC

D gene: TRBD1
J gene: TRBJ2-5
clone size: NA
CDR3 length: 13
V gene: TRBV2
CDR3 protein: CASKDRGGETQYF
CDR3 DNA: TGTGCCAGCAAGGACAGGGGTGGGGAGACCCAGTACTTC

D gene: TRBD1
J gene: TRBJ1-4
clone size: once
CDR3 length: 14
V gene: TRBV15
CDR3 protein: CATSRRDSNEKLFF
CDR3 DNA: TGTGCCACCAGCAGAAGGGACAGTAATGAAAAACTGTTTTTT

D gene: NA
J gene: TRBJ2-3
clone size: NA
CDR3 length: 17
V gene: TRBV6-2/TRBV6-3
CDR3 protein: CASSYSGKTFSTDTQYF
CDR3 DNA: TGTGCCAGCAGTTACTCTGGAAAAACCTTTAGTACAGATACGCAGTATTTT

D gene: TRBD1
J gene: TRBJ2-1
clone size: NA
CDR3 length: 15
V gene: TRBV11-3
CDR3 protein: CASSLEGTAPNEQFF
CDR3 DNA: TGTGCCAGCAGCTTAGAGGGGACAGCACCCAATGAGCAGTTCTTC

D gene: TRBD1
J gene: TRBJ2-7
clone size: few
CDR3 length: 15
V gene: TRBV27
CDR3 protein: CASSRQGARTYEQYF
CDR3 DNA: TGTGCCAGCAGCAGACAGGGGGCGCGTACCTACGAGCAGTACTTC

D gene: NA
J gene: TRBJ2-3
clone size: few
CDR3 length: 15
V gene: TRBV6-2/TRBV6-3
CDR3 protein: CASSPSVEGGDTQYF
CDR3 DNA: TGTGCCAGCAGCCCCTCGGTTGAGGGAGGAGATACGCAGTATTTT

D gene: NA
J gene: TRBJ2-7
clone size: few
CDR3 length: 14
V gene: TRBV6-2/TRBV6-3
CDR3 protein: CASRSTSRSYEQYF
CDR3 DNA: TGTGCCAGCAGATCTACTAGTCGCTCCTACGAGCAGTACTTC

D gene: NA
J gene: TRBJ1-2
clone size: NA
CDR3 length: 13
V gene: TRBV6-5
CDR3 protein: CASSYVGAVGYTF
CDR3 DNA: TGTGCCAGCAGTTACGTGGGGGCGGTTGGCTACACCTTC

D gene: NA
J gene: TRBJ2-3
clone size: once
CDR3 length: 13
V gene: TRBV7-2
CDR3 protein: CASSIPGNQTQYF
CDR3 DNA: TGTGCCAGCAGCATCCCGGGAAACCAAACGCAGTATTTT

D gene: TRBD1
J gene: TRBJ1-5
clone size: NA
CDR3 length: 16
V gene: TRBV27
CDR3 protein: CASSLSAGTVNQPQHF
CDR3 DNA: TGTGCCAGCAGTTTAAGCGCCGGGACAGTTAATCAGCCCCAGCATTTT